This T cell receptor beta chain was observed in a study of metastatic and nonmetastatic thyroid tumors. The V end was cut by 7 bases, the J end by 4 bases, with 17 bases between. Germline V gene sequence: CDR1 SGHAT, CDR2 FQNNGV. The CDR3 is 15 residues long. This clone was detected only a few times. None of the patients had undergone any treatment ahead of thyroid surgery. Under the authors' procedure: What underpinned the distant-metastasis classifier for papillary thyroid cancer was the set of CDR3 differences across clinicopathological groups. TCRdb ran MiXCR on the PCR reads. Here the V and J calls rest on TCRdb's processing, not on the authors' analysis. This sample carries about 40,000 clones, about 15% of them seen once, and the ten largest clones take less than 4.5%.

The V and J genes are TRBV11-2 and TRBJ1-3; D is undetermined. The sequenced material came from blood. The sequence was obtained from a female donor with papillary thyroid cancer or a benign thyroid nodule (not recorded which). Some clones in this sample may be carry-over from other donors' samples. In DNA, the CDR3 is TGTGCCAGCATTCTCGACTTAGCTATGGGAAACACCATATATTTT. Translating it yields CASILDLAMGNTIYF.